This T cell receptor (beta chain) was recovered during a study of blood T cell repertoires in COVID-19. CDR1 is MNHEY, CDR2 SVGAGI, per germline. This CDR3 is 15 amino acids long. V dropped 0 bases and J dropped 3 bases, with 12 bases sitting between them. In the original processing: The authors estimated nucleated cell counts from reference gene primer amplification. Method: immunoSEQ multiplex PCR; TCRdb's copy keeps in-frame clones and lacks some. The DNA gave D and trimming, while V, J and clone size come from that table. The sample lists roughly 240,000 clones, approximately 85% occurring once. The chain employs TRBV6-5 and TRBJ2-7; D might be TRBD2 (5 bases). The TCR was taken from a woman in her forties or fifties with acute COVID-19. The specimen was PBMCs or T cells enriched from blood (not recorded which). CDR3 amino acids: CASSYSRDGNYEQYF. CDR3 coding DNA: TGTGCCAGCAGTTACTCACGGGATGGGAACTACGAGCAGTACTTC.